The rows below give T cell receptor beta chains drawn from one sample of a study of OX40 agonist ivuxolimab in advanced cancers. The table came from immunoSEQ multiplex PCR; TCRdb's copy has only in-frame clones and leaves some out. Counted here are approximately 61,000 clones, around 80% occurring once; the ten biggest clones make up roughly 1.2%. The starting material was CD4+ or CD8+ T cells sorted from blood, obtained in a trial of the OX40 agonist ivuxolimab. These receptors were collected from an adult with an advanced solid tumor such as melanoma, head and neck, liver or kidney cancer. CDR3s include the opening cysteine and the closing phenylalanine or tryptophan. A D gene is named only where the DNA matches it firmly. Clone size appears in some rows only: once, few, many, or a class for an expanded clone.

CASSYGDSGNTIYF	TGTGCCAGCAGTTACGGGGACTCTGGAAACACCATATATTTT	TRBJ1-3	NA	TRBV6-6	NA	14
CASSVGGIANEKLFF	TGTGCCAGCAGCGTAGGAGGGATAGCTAATGAAAAACTGTTTTTT	TRBJ1-4	NA	TRBV9	NA	15
CAWTSSGNTIYF	TGTGCCTGGACTAGCTCTGGAAACACCATATATTTT	TRBJ1-3	NA	TRBV30	NA	12
CAIREGTRREAFF	TGTGCCATCAGGGAGGGGACACGGCGGGAAGCTTTCTTT	TRBJ1-1	NA	TRBV10-3	once	13
CASSTWAYSYNEQFF	TGTGCCAGCAGTACGTGGGCCTACTCCTACAATGAGCAGTTCTTC	TRBJ2-1	NA	TRBV11-1	NA	15
CASSLEGGNEQYF	TGCGCCAGCAGCTTAGAGGGGGGTAACGAGCAGTACTTC	TRBJ2-7	NA	TRBV5-1	NA	13
CAWSVAAGGRETQYF	TGTGCCTGGAGTGTGGCAGCGGGGGGGCGGGAGACCCAGTACTTC	TRBJ2-5	TRBD2	TRBV30	NA	15
CASSLVAGAPDTQYF	TGTGCCAGCAGCTTGGTCGCGGGGGCTCCAGATACGCAGTATTTT	TRBJ2-3	NA	TRBV5-5	NA	15
CASSLDLYTGELFF	TGTGCCAGCAGCTTGGACCTATACACCGGGGAGCTGTTTTTT	TRBJ2-2	NA	TRBV5-6	NA	14
CASSLGGPSYNEQFF	TGTGCCAGCAGCTTAGGCGGACCCTCCTACAATGAGCAGTTCTTC	TRBJ2-1	NA	TRBV11-1	NA	15
CASSPGTAAGELFF	TGTGCCAGCTCCCCCGGGACAGCCGCCGGGGAGCTGTTTTTT	TRBJ2-2	TRBD1	TRBV18	NA	14
CASSLRPNSPLHF	TGTGCCAGCAGCTTGAGGCCAAATTCACCCCTCCACTTT	TRBJ1-6	NA	TRBV11-3	NA	13
CASSPTTDTQYF	TGTGCCAGCAGCCCAACCACAGATACGCAGTATTTT	TRBJ2-3	NA	TRBV4-2	NA	12
CASSFSGSTEAFF	TGTGCCAGCAGCTTTAGTGGTAGCACTGAAGCTTTCTTT	TRBJ1-1	NA	TRBV5-5	NA	13
CASSLLAANTGELFF	TGTGCCAGCAGCTTACTAGCGGCGAACACCGGGGAGCTGTTTTTT	TRBJ2-2	TRBD2	TRBV7-3	NA	15
CASSRGVSVIGTQYF	TGTGCCAGCAGCCGCGGGGTCTCAGTAATAGGTACGCAGTATTTT	TRBJ2-3	NA	TRBV27	NA	15
CASSLRGARDQPQHF	TGCGCCAGCAGCTTGAGGGGGGCGCGGGATCAGCCCCAGCATTTT	TRBJ1-5	NA	TRBV5-1	NA	15
CASSLGRNQPQHF	TGTGCCAGCAGCTTGGGACGGAATCAGCCCCAGCATTTT	TRBJ1-5	NA	TRBV5-5	NA	13
CASELAGGGDTQYF	TGCGCCAGCGAACTAGCGGGGGGTGGAGATACGCAGTATTTT	TRBJ2-3	TRBD2	TRBV5-1	NA	14
CASSLGSRQETQYF	TGTGCCAGCAGCTTAGGTAGCAGGCAAGAGACCCAGTACTTC	TRBJ2-5	NA	TRBV11-2	NA	14
CASSGGTGDTGELFF	TGTGCCAGCAGCGGCGGGACAGGTGACACCGGGGAGCTGTTTTTT	TRBJ2-2	TRBD1	TRBV5-6	NA	15
CSVAVGNTIYF	TGCAGCGTTGCTGTCGGAAACACCATATATTTT	TRBJ1-3	NA	TRBV29-1	NA	11
CASSGGREKLFF	TGTGCCAGTTCGGGAGGGCGCGAAAAACTGTTTTTT	TRBJ1-4	NA	TRBV19	NA	12
CATSSGGYEQFF	TGTGCCACCAGCAGTGGGGGTTATGAGCAGTTCTTC	TRBJ2-1	NA	TRBV15	once	12
CASSDPRQGRGYTF	TGTGCCAGCAGTGACCCAAGACAGGGACGTGGCTACACCTTC	TRBJ1-2	TRBD1	TRBV25-1	once	14
CAWAKQGNYGYTF	TGTGCCTGGGCGAAACAGGGAAACTATGGCTACACCTTC	TRBJ1-2	NA	TRBV30	NA	13
CAGDLNSYEQYF	TGTGCCGGGGACCTTAACAGTTACGAGCAGTACTTC	TRBJ2-7	NA	TRBV30	NA	12
CASSAGIYTSAQYF	TGTGCCAGCAGTGCGGGTATCTATACTTCCGCGCAGTATTTT	TRBJ2-3	NA	TRBV27	NA	14
CASSPQGGNTGELFF	TGTGCCAGCTCACCGCAGGGGGGGAACACCGGGGAGCTGTTTTTT	TRBJ2-2	NA	TRBV18	NA	15
CASSFSGRPGANVLTF	TGTGCCAGCAGCTTCTCGGGTAGGCCTGGGGCCAACGTCCTGACTTTC	TRBJ2-6	NA	TRBV5-4	NA	16
CASSVDRYTEAFF	TGTGCCAGCAGTGTGGACCGTTACACTGAAGCTTTCTTT	TRBJ1-1	NA	TRBV2	few	13
CASSSERGRVTEAFF	TGTGCCAGCAGCTCTGAAAGGGGGCGAGTCACTGAAGCTTTCTTT	TRBJ1-1	TRBD1	TRBV7-9	NA	15
CASGPGLIMNTEAFF	TGTGCTAGTGGTCCGGGACTAATCATGAACACTGAAGCTTTCTTT	TRBJ1-1	NA	TRBV12-5	few	15
CASSLSSIRTDTQYF	TGTGCCAGCAGTTTGAGTAGCATTCGCACAGATACGCAGTATTTT	TRBJ2-3	NA	TRBV6-6	once	15
CASSLGQGPGAFF	TGTGCCAGCAGTTTGGGACAGGGCCCTGGTGCTTTCTTT	TRBJ1-1	TRBD1	TRBV6-6	NA	13
CAISRGDGELFF	TGTGCCATCAGTCGCGGGGACGGGGAGCTGTTTTTT	TRBJ2-2	NA	TRBV10-3	NA	12
CASSPSRSRGGYTF	TGTGCCAGTAGTCCCTCCCGAAGCAGAGGCGGCTACACCTTC	TRBJ1-2	NA	TRBV19	NA	14
CATADRGPSYEQYF	TGTGCCACCGCGGACAGGGGCCCTTCCTACGAGCAGTACTTC	TRBJ2-7	TRBD1	TRBV6-1	NA	14
CATSRGNSAGGYNEQFF	TGTGCCACCAGCAGAGGAAATTCGGCGGGGGGGTACAATGAGCAGTTCTTC	TRBJ2-1	TRBD2	TRBV15	NA	17
CASSLEGVSSYEQYF	TGTGCCAGCAGCTTGGAAGGGGTGAGCTCCTACGAGCAGTACTTC	TRBJ2-7	NA	TRBV5-4	NA	15
CASSPSEGAGAEAFF	TGTGCCAGCAGCCCCAGCGAAGGGGCGGGGGCTGAAGCTTTCTTT	TRBJ1-1	NA	TRBV7-6	NA	15
CASSLVQGATYGYTF	TGTGCCAGCAGCTTAGTACAGGGGGCCACCTATGGCTACACCTTC	TRBJ1-2	TRBD1	TRBV11-2	NA	15
CASSLGEGQPYGYTF	TGTGCCAGCAGCTTGGGGGAGGGACAGCCCTATGGCTACACCTTC	TRBJ1-2	TRBD1	TRBV5-6	NA	15
CAWSVRRPGPEAFF	TGTGCCTGGAGTGTACGGAGACCCGGTCCTGAAGCTTTCTTT	TRBJ1-1	NA	TRBV30	NA	14
CASSARGLWTGQAKNIQYF	TGTGCCAGCAGTGCCCGGGGCCTTTGGACAGGGCAAGCCAAAAACATTCAGTACTTC	TRBJ2-4	TRBD1	TRBV6-1	NA	19
CASSPGGRQYF	TGTGCCAGCAGTCCAGGGGGCAGGCAATACTTC	TRBJ2-5	TRBD1	TRBV7-2	NA	11
CAWSAGSLGYTF	TGTGCCTGGAGCGCAGGGAGTCTGGGCTACACCTTC	TRBJ1-2	NA	TRBV30	NA	12
CASRALTGVGTGELFF	TGTGCCAGCAGAGCCCTTACAGGGGTCGGAACCGGGGAGCTGTTTTTT	TRBJ2-2	TRBD1	TRBV2	NA	16
CASSVSLRGDDEQFF	TGTGCCAGCAGCGTAAGCTTGCGGGGGGATGATGAGCAGTTCTTC	TRBJ2-1	TRBD2	TRBV9	NA	15
CASSLGAGKTDTQYF	TGCGCCAGCAGCTTGGGAGCGGGGAAGACAGATACGCAGTATTTT	TRBJ2-3	TRBD2	TRBV5-1	NA	15
CASRFVGNTEAFF	TGTGCCAGCAGGTTCGTAGGGAACACTGAAGCTTTCTTT	TRBJ1-1	NA	TRBV27	NA	13
CASSPGVDPNTQYF	TGTGCCAGCTCACCAGGGGTTGATCCGAATACGCAGTATTTT	TRBJ2-3	NA	TRBV18	NA	14
CASSKKGSLLQAFF	TGTGCCAGCAGCAAAAAGGGAAGCCTCCTTCAAGCTTTCTTT	TRBJ1-1	NA	TRBV21-1	NA	14
CASSSPQSPNEQYF	TGTGCCAGCAGCTCCCCACAGTCTCCTAACGAGCAGTACTTC	TRBJ2-7	NA	TRBV5-4	NA	14
CASSWGDRAGANVLTF	TGCGCCAGCAGCTGGGGTGACAGGGCAGGGGCCAACGTCCTGACTTTC	TRBJ2-6	TRBD1	TRBV5-1	NA	16
CASSTGAIPQETQYF	TGTGCCAGTAGTACCGGGGCCATACCCCAAGAGACCCAGTACTTC	TRBJ2-5	NA	TRBV19	NA	15
CASSTPLQNTIYF	TGTGCCAGCAGTACCCCTTTGCAGAACACCATATATTTT	TRBJ1-3	NA	TRBV6-5	NA	13
CASSEPATGQNTEAFF	TGCGCCAGCAGTGAGCCCGCCACAGGTCAGAACACTGAAGCTTTCTTT	TRBJ1-1	NA	TRBV10-1	NA	16
CASSYVDGGRREQYF	TGTGCCAGCAGTTACGTCGACGGAGGGCGGCGCGAGCAGTACTTC	TRBJ2-7	NA	TRBV6-6	NA	15
CASSSGPLDTQYF	TGTGCCAGCAGCTCCGGGCCTTTAGATACGCAGTATTTT	TRBJ2-3	NA	TRBV11-3	NA	13